This T cell receptor (beta chain) was recorded in a study of T-cell memory formation after mild COVID-19. Study background: Most TCR clusters belonged to a single donor.

General study results and limits: Balance between CD4 and CD8 was seen in clones contracting day 15 to 85, and a CD4+ lean was seen in later expanders.

The CDR3 runs to 14 residues. The V gene's germline CDR1 is MNHEY and CDR2 SVGEGT. V was cut by 8 bases and J by 7 bases, with 21 bases left in between. TCRdb ran MiXCR on the 5' RACE reads and lists one entry per CDR3 protein. The profile shows a few hundred thousand distinct CDR3 sequences, roughly 14% of them singletons. Comments on this clonotype: Its specificity is unknown.

The V gene is TRBV6-2 or TRBV6-3, the J gene TRBJ2-7, with D perhaps matching TRBD1 or TRBD2 (5 bases each). The source material was PBMCs or a T cell subset sorted from them (not recorded which). The source is a man younger than 30 who had mild COVID-19 (a few samples of this study predate the infection). Cell type and time point are not known. The CDR3 protein is CASSPRGSPNEQYF. The CDR3 DNA reads as TGTGCCAGCTCACCGAGGGGCAGTCCTAATGAGCAGTACTTC.